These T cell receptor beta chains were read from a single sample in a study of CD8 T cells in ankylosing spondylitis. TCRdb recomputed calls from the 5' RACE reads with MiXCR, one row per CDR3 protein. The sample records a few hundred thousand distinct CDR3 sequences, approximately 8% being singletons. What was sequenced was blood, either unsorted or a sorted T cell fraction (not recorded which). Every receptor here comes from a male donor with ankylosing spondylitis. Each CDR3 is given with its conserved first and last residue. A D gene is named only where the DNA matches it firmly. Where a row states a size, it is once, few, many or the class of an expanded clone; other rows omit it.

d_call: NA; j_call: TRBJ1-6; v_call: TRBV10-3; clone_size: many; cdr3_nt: TGTGCCATCAGCGGGGGACGCATAGGAGACTCACCCCTCCACTTT; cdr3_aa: CAISGGRIGDSPLHF
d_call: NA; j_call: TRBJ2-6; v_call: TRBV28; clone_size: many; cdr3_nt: TGTGCCAGCAGTAATACAGGGAACTACTATTCTTCTGGGGCCAACGTCCTGACTTTC; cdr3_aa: CASSNTGNYYSSGANVLTF
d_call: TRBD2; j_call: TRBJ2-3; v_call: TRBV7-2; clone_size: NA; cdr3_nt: TGTGCCAGCAGCCCTTGGACTAGCGGGAGGACAGATACGCAGTATTTT; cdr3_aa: CASSPWTSGRTDTQYF
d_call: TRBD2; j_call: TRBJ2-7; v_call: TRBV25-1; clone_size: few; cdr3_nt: TGTGCCAGCAGTGATCCAACTAGCGGTAACTACGAGCAGTACTTC; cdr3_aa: CASSDPTSGNYEQYF
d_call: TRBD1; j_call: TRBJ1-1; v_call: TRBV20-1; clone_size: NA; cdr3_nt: TGCAGTGCTAGAGATAGGGGACAGGGAGTGGAGGGGGCTTTCTTT; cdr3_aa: CSARDRGQGVEGAFF
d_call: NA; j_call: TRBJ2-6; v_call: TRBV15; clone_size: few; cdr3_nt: TGTGCCACCTATGGTGGGTCTGGGGCCAACGTCCTGACTTTC; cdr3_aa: CATYGGSGANVLTF
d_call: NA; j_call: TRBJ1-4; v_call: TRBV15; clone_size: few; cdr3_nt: TGTGCCACCAGCGCCGGGCCAAGGAGTGAAAAACTGTTTTTT; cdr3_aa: CATSAGPRSEKLFF
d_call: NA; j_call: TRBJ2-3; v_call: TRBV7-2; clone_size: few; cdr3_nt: TGTGCCAGCAGCTTAGAGGGGACCCCGGCAATCGATACGCAGTATTTT; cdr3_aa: CASSLEGTPAIDTQYF
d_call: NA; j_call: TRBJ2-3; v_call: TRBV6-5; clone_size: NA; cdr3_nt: TGTGCCAGCAGTTATGAGGGTGCCGATACGCAGTATTTT; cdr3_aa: CASSYEGADTQYF
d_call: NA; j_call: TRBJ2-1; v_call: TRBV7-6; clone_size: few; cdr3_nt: TGTGCCAGCAGCATTTCAGGGGTAGCTACCTACAATGAGCAGTTCTTC; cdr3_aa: CASSISGVATYNEQFF
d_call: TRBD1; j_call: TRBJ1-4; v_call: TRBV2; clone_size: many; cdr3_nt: TGTGCCAGCAGCCAGACAGGGAGAAATGAAAAACTGTTTTTT; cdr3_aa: CASSQTGRNEKLFF
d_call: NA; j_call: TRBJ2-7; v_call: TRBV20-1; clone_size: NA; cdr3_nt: TGCAGTGCTAGACCCTCCCACAGCTACGAGCAGTACTTC; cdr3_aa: CSARPSHSYEQYF
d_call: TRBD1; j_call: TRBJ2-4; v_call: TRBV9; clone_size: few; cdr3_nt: TGTGCCAGCCCTGGGACAGGGGCTTTGAGATTC; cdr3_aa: CASPGTGALRF
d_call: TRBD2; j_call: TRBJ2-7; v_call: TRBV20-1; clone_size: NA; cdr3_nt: TGCAGTGGTAGGGGGCTAGCGGGAGTAGGCTACGAGCAGTACTTC; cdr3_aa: CSGRGLAGVGYEQYF
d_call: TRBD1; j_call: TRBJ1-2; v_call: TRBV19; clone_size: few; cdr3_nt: TGTGCCAGTAGTACGACCGCCGGGACAGAGAACTATGGCTACACCTTC; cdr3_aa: CASSTTAGTENYGYTF
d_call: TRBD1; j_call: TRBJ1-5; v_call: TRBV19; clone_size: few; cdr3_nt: TGTGCCAGTAACGGACAGGGGGGGAATCAGCCCCAGCATTTT; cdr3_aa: CASNGQGGNQPQHF
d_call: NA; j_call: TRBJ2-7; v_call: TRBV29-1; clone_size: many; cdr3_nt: TGCAGCGCCGAGACTATCGGCGAGCAGTACTTC; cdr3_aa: CSAETIGEQYF
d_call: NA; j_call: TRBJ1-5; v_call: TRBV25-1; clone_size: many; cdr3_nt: TGTGCCAGCGGAGACAGTAGCAATCAGCCCCAGCATTTT; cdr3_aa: CASGDSSNQPQHF
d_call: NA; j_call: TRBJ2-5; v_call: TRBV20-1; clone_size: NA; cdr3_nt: TGCAGTGCCCTAATGAGCGTTCTGCAAGAGACCCAGTACTTC; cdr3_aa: CSALMSVLQETQYF
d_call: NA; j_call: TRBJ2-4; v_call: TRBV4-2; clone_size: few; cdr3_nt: TGTGCCAGCAGCCAAGACTACGGACGGGACATTCAGTACTTC; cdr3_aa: CASSQDYGRDIQYF
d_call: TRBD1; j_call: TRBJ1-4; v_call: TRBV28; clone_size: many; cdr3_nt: TGTGCCAGCAGTAGGGCCGGGACAGGAGGTGAAAAACTGTTTTTT; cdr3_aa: CASSRAGTGGEKLFF
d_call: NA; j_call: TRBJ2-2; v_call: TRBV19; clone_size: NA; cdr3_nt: TGTGCCAGTAGTATAGAGGGGTTGGTCACCGGGGAGCTGTTTTTT; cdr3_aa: CASSIEGLVTGELFF